These 7 T cell receptor beta chains share one sample of origin, sequenced in a study of long-term antiretroviral therapy in people with HIV (dated by TCRdb to 2022 to 2024). The immunoSEQ hsTCRB v3.0 assay was used at survey level resolution to sequence the TRB variable region. Sourced from immuneACCESS, this table was stored by TCRdb with only in-frame sequences that have V and J called. A share of the clones is absent; for the studies checked, an unresolved V gene accounts for under half, and the remainder has no known explanation. A total of almost 20,000 clones appear in this sample, around nine tenths of them only once. The top ten clonotypes cover about 9.3% of the sample. The starting material was unsorted PBMCs, obtained about 4.5 years before starting antiretroviral therapy. All receptors come from a woman aged 25 to 39 with HIV.

This sequence joins TRBV30 and TRBJ2-1, with D possibly TRBD2 on 5 matching bases. The CDR3 spans 14 residues. V was cut by 3 bases and J by 2 bases, with 11 bases left in between. CDR1 and CDR2 (germline): GTSNPN, SVGIG (reference sequence). CDR3 amino acids: CAWSRGFTYNEQFF. CDR3 coding DNA: TGTGCCTGGAGCAGAGGGTTTACCTACAATGAGCAGTTCTTC.

The rearrangement uses TRBV4-1 and TRBJ2-3; no clear D gene. From germline, CDR1 is MGHRA and CDR2 YSYEKL. V gave up 2 bases and J gave up 0 bases, with 18 bases separating them. This CDR3 has 18 residues. The CDR3 loop reads CASSQKAFRLTSTDTQYF. The DNA of the CDR3 is TGCGCCAGCAGCCAAAAGGCTTTTCGACTGACGAGCACAGATACGCAGTATTTT.

The chain carries TRBV5-1 and TRBJ2-3; D gene ambiguous. CDR1 and CDR2 from the germline V gene are SGHRS and YFSETQ. The length of the CDR3 is 15 residues. V was trimmed by 0 bases and J by 0 bases, leaving 8 bases between them. The CDR3 sequence is CASSLDPGSTDTQYF. CDR3 DNA sequence: TGCGCCAGCAGCTTGGACCCAGGTAGCACAGATACGCAGTATTTT.

This rearrangement joins TRBV19 to TRBJ2-3, with 14 bases fitting TRBD2. The CDR3 has 17 amino acids. The germline gives CDR1 LNHDA, CDR2 SQIVND (reference sequence). The V and J ends lost 3 bases and 5 bases, in that order; junction bases with no gene match: 7. CDR3 sequence reads: CASSMWGLAGEGDTQYF. For the CDR3, the DNA is TGTGCCAGTAGTATGTGGGGACTAGCGGGGGAGGGAGATACGCAGTATTTT.

The chain combines TRBV20-1 with TRBJ1-1; TRBD1 matches at 7 bases. CDR1 and CDR2 from the germline V gene are DFQATT and SNEGSKA (reference sequence). The CDR3 has 11 amino acids. Germline trimming cut 5 bases from V and 4 bases from J; bases unmatched to any gene: 1. The CDR3 sequence is CSAGTATEAFF. CDR3 nucleotides: TGCAGTGCTGGGACAGCCACTGAAGCTTTCTTT.

There are a few counts of this clone. The chain uses TRBV11-3 and TRBJ1-1, with 7 bases identical to TRBD1. There are 12 residues in the CDR3. After removal of 5 bases from V and 7 bases from J, the junction contained 4 bases not matched to a gene. CDR1 SGHNT and CDR2 YENEEA come from the germline V gene. The CDR3 DNA sequence: TGTGCCAGCAGCCCCAGGACAGGTGAAGCTTTCTTT. This codes for CASSPRTGEAFF.

The chain employs TRBV9 and TRBJ1-4, with D possibly TRBD1 on 6 matching bases. The V gene's germline CDR1 is SGDLS and CDR2 YYNGEE. Trimming removed 3 bases from V and 6 bases from J, with 15 bases in between. This CDR3 contains 15 residues. The CDR3 reads CASSGEQGYDEKLFF. The CDR3 nucleotides read TGTGCCAGCAGCGGCGAACAGGGTTATGATGAAAAACTGTTTTTT.